The 13 T cell receptor beta chains below were found in one sample sequenced in a study of T cells in Graves' hyperthyroidism and ophthalmopathy. TCR beta CDR3 regions were amplified from RNA. HTBI primers were used for first-round RT-PCR of the TCR CDR3. TCRdb used MiXCR to reprocess the multiplex PCR reads, holding one entry per CDR3 protein. The data contain 640,000 or so distinct CDR3 sequences, roughly 14% of them seen just once; the ten biggest clones take up around 4.1%. The sample consisted of blood. The receptor source for this set is a woman aged 40 to 50 with Graves' ophthalmopathy.

This clonotype came up a few times. CDR3 sequence (DNA): TGTGCCAGCACCTTAAGGACTAGCGGGGCCAAAAACATTCAGTACTTC. Its protein product is CASTLRTSGAKNIQYF. The chain combines TRBV2 with TRBJ2-4, with TRBD2 identical over 11 bases. Germline assignment: CDR1 SNHLY and CDR2 FYNNEI. The CDR3 consists of 16 residues. V was clipped by 7 bases and J by 1 base; unmatched bases: 6.

CDR3 loop: CASSPGLAGTDTQYF. DNA for the CDR3: TGTGCCAGCAGCCCTGGACTAGCGGGCACAGATACGCAGTATTTT. The chain joins TRBV11-2 to TRBJ2-3, with 10 positions matching TRBD2. Trimming at V came to 5 bases and at J to 1 base, leaving 3 bases not matched to a gene. The CDR3 has 15 residues. Germline CDR1 reads SGHAT; CDR2 reads FQNNGV.

The rearrangement joins TRBV20-1 to TRBJ2-7; TRBD1 aligns across 8 bases. Trimming cost V 6 bases and J 4 bases; bases outside gene matches: 11. Germline CDR1 is DFQATT and CDR2 is SNEGSKA (reference sequence). The CDR3 is 14 residues long. CDR3 amino acids: CSAPLHRGYYEQYF. The CDR3 nucleotides are TGCAGTGCCCCACTGCACAGGGGGTATTACGAGCAGTACTTC.

This clonotype was observed at least ten times. This chain joins TRBV12-3 or TRBV12-4 and TRBJ2-2; D not certain. Trimming removed 7 bases at V and 4 bases at J, with 13 bases between. The CDR3 is 14 amino acids. CDR3 nucleotides: TGTGCCAGCACCCTGGCAGGCCCCACCGGGGAGCTGTTTTTT. Amino acid sequence: CASTLAGPTGELFF.

This clonotype was observed at least ten times. The genes are TRBV20-1 and TRBJ1-1, with D unresolved. This CDR3 contains 13 residues. CDR1 is DFQATT and CDR2 is SNEGSKA in the germline V gene (reference sequence). The V end lost 6 bases, the J end lost 0 bases, and 11 bases lay between the germline ends. CDR3: CSAVQSMNTEAFF. The CDR3 coding sequence is TGCAGTGCCGTACAGAGCATGAACACTGAAGCTTTCTTT.

This clonotype was recorded at least ten times. V and J are TRBV2 and TRBJ2-7, with TRBD2 matching 7 bases. Trimming took 9 bases from V and 5 from J; bases not matched to a gene: 13. From germline, CDR1 is SNHLY and CDR2 FYNNEI. The CDR3 sequence is 14 residues long. The CDR3 DNA follows: TGTGCCAGTGAGGGGAGGGAGGTAAACCACGAGCAGTACTTC. It encodes CASEGREVNHEQYF.

Ten or more counts support this clonotype. The chain combines TRBV6-5 with TRBJ2-7; 9 nucleotides agree with TRBD1. The J segment lost 2 bases and the V segment lost 0 bases, leaving 2 bases of the junction unmatched. Germline assignment: CDR1 MNHEY and CDR2 SVGAGI. The CDR3 has 15 residues. CDR3 loop: CASSYSRDRAYEQYF. The CDR3, as DNA: TGTGCCAGCAGTTACTCTCGGGACAGGGCCTACGAGCAGTACTTC.

In this sample, this clonotype turned up many times. The rearrangement links TRBV20-1 to TRBJ1-1, with D uncertain. V was shortened by 6 bases and J by 1 base, with 12 bases between the two germline ends. Germline CDR1 and CDR2: DFQATT and SNEGSKA (reference sequence). This CDR3 contains 13 residues. CDR3 sequence reads: CSASPWANTEAFF. Here the CDR3 DNA reads TGCAGTGCCTCCCCGTGGGCGAACACTGAAGCTTTCTTT.

The V gene is TRBV4-3, the J gene TRBJ2-7; maybe TRBD2 (5 bases). The CDR3 runs 18 residues. Germline CDR1 is LGHNA and CDR2 is YSLEER. V lost 1 base, J lost 1 base, and 20 bases lay in between. The CDR3 sequence: CASSQAPSGFPASYEQYF. CDR3 bases: TGCGCCAGCAGCCAAGCCCCCTCGGGGTTCCCAGCATCCTACGAGCAGTACTTC.

This clonotype was counted at least ten times. The chain is built from TRBV7-9 and TRBJ2-7; 7 bases are a match to TRBD2. The CDR3 contains 14 residues. From germline, CDR1 is SEHNR and CDR2 FQNEAQ (reference sequence). J gave up 4 bases and V 4 bases, and 7 bases lay outside the gene matches. Here the CDR3 DNA reads TGTGCCAGCAGCTACTCCGGACTAGGATACGAGCAGTACTTC. Its translation is CASSYSGLGYEQYF.

In this sample, this clonotype turned up many times. The rearrangement links TRBV6-1 to TRBJ1-3; TRBD1 matches 10 bases. The germline V gene encodes CDR1 MNHNS and CDR2 SASEGT. Trimming removed 2 bases from V and 1 base from J; junction bases left unmatched: 5. The CDR3 contains 17 residues. In DNA, the CDR3 is TGTGCCAGCAGTGAACCTCCGGGACAGGGGTCTGGAAACACCATATATTTT. Translating gives CASSEPPGQGSGNTIYF.

This clonotype came up many times. The chain joins TRBV12-3 or TRBV12-4 to TRBJ1-5; D may be TRBD1 (6 bases). The V end lost 6 bases, the J end lost 2 bases, and 14 bases lay between the germline ends. The CDR3 length is 15 residues. CDR3 nucleotides: TGTGCCAGCAGCTCGCAGGGGAAAGGCAATCAGCCCCAGCATTTT. Translating gives CASSSQGKGNQPQHF.

The chain recombines TRBV9 with TRBJ1-1, with a weak D call TRBD1 (6 bases). CDR3 size: 13 residues. CDR1 is SGDLS and CDR2 is YYNGEE in the germline V gene. V was pared by 6 bases and J by 4 bases, with 13 bases between. CDR3 loop: CASNQQGPTEAFF. The CDR3 nucleotides read TGTGCCAGCAACCAACAGGGACCCACTGAAGCTTTCTTT.